These 25 T cell receptor beta chains originate from one sample sequenced in a study of OX40 agonist ivuxolimab in advanced cancers. The data were produced by immunoSEQ multiplex PCR, yet TCRdb's version contains in-frame clones alone and is incomplete. The table shows 76,000 or so clones, with over 90% occurring only once. This specimen consisted of CD4+ or CD8+ T cells sorted from blood, obtained in a trial of the OX40 agonist ivuxolimab. Every receptor here comes from an adult with an advanced solid tumor such as melanoma, head and neck, liver or kidney cancer.

The V and J genes are TRBV27 and TRBJ2-7; 9 bases match TRBD2. The J segment lost 5 bases and the V segment lost 2 bases, leaving 7 bases of the junction unmatched. From germline, CDR1 is MNHEY and CDR2 SMNVEV (reference sequence). The CDR3 is made up of 15 amino acids. CDR3 DNA sequence: TGTGCCAGCAGTTTAAAGGTAGCGGGAGACCACGAGCAGTACTTC. This codes for CASSLKVAGDHEQYF.

The V call is TRBV18, the J call TRBJ2-7; 7 bases line up with TRBD2. The CDR3 totals 14 residues. Germline CDR1 is KGHSH and CDR2 is LQKENI. J lost 5 bases, V lost 3 bases, and 7 bases had no gene match. This chain's CDR3 is CASSPSGTGDEQYF. The CDR3 nucleotides read TGTGCCAGCTCACCCAGCGGGACGGGTGACGAGCAGTACTTC.

The chain carries TRBV27 and TRBJ2-3; TRBD1 or TRBD2 may be the D gene (5 bases each). The CDR3 is 15 amino acids. CDR1 MNHEY and CDR2 SMNVEV come from the germline V gene (reference sequence). V lost 5 bases, J lost 2 bases, and 14 bases lay in between. The CDR3, as DNA: TGTGCCAGCAGTCTACGGGACGTTACCACAGATACGCAGTATTTT. Translation: CASSLRDVTTDTQYF.

The rearrangement joins TRBV18 to TRBJ2-3; 9 bases map to TRBD2. Germline V CDR1 and CDR2: KGHSH, LQKENI. The length of the CDR3 is 17 residues. After removal of 5 bases from V and 0 bases from J, the junction contained 9 bases not matched to a gene. DNA of the CDR3: TGTGCCAGCTCAGGAAGCCCTAGCGGGACGAGCACAGATACGCAGTATTTT. Translation: CASSGSPSGTSTDTQYF.

The gene calls are TRBV21-1 and TRBJ1-5; TRBD1 reflects the table's D call only, with no check against the DNA. TRBV21-1 is an annotated pseudogene. The CDR3 is 17 amino acids. CDR3 in amino acids: CASSKETGNHSNQPQHF. Here the CDR3 DNA reads TGTGCCAGCAGCAAAGAAACAGGGAACCATAGCAATCAGCCCCAGCATTTT.

The chain combines TRBV7-3 with TRBJ2-1; D assignment may be TRBD1 or TRBD2 (5 bases each). The CDR3 has 13 residues. Per the germline V gene, CDR1 is SGHTA and CDR2 is FQGTGA. Trimming pared 5 bases from V and 13 bases from J, leaving 18 bases between. Written as DNA, the CDR3 is TGTGCCAGCAGCCATCAAGGAGAGGGGTCTCAGTTCTTC. It translates to CASSHQGEGSQFF.

V gene TRBV5-6 combines with J gene TRBJ2-7, with unresolved D. The CDR3 loop spans 14 amino acids. Germline V gene sequence: CDR1 SGHDT, CDR2 YYEEEE. Trimming left V 6 bases short and J 0 bases short, with 13 bases between. CDR3 region: CASILAGSSYEQYF. In DNA form, the CDR3 reads TGTGCCAGCATCCTGGCAGGCAGCTCCTACGAGCAGTACTTC.

V usage is TRBV2 and J usage is TRBJ1-3; tentative D call: TRBD1 (5 bases). V was cut by 1 base and J by 3 bases, with 16 bases left in between. The CDR3 contains 17 residues. Germline V gene data show CDR1 as SNHLY and CDR2 as FYNNEI. The CDR3 sequence is CASSEVLSPRGGNTIYF. The CDR3 DNA sequence: TGTGCCAGCAGTGAAGTACTGTCCCCTAGGGGTGGAAACACCATATATTTT.

The chain joins TRBV12-5 to TRBJ1-1; tentatively, D is TRBD1 (5 bases). Germline V CDR1 and CDR2: LGHNT, FRNRAP. Trimming stripped 1 base from V and 5 bases from J, with 8 bases between. This CDR3 spans 13 amino acids. CDR3 sequence (DNA): TGTGCTAGTGGTTTGGGGTGGGGGACTGAAGCTTTCTTT. Its translation: CASGLGWGTEAFF.

The rearrangement joins TRBV5-1 to TRBJ1-2; 8 bases are a match to TRBD1. Germline-derived CDR1 and CDR2 are SGHRS and YFSETQ. The CDR3 has 16 residues. The trim removed 4 bases at V and 0 bases at J, leaving 8 bases unmatched. The CDR3 protein is CASSPIGQGSNYGYTF. In DNA form, the CDR3 reads TGCGCCAGCAGCCCCATCGGACAGGGCTCTAACTATGGCTACACCTTC. Variable domain in full (rest from reference TRBV5-1 and TRBJ1-2): KAGVTQTPRYLIKTRGQQVTLSCSPISGHRSVSWYQQTPGQGLQFLFEYFSETQRNKGNFPGRFSGRQFSNSRSEMNVSTLELGDSALYLCASSPIGQGSNYGYTFGSGTRLTVV.

The V and J genes are TRBV5-4 and TRBJ2-1; D is ambiguous. Trimming pared 0 bases from V and 7 bases from J, leaving 5 bases between. Germline values: CDR1 SGHNT, CDR2 YYREEE (reference sequence). CDR3 length equals 12 residues. This CDR3 is CASSLELNEQFF. DNA for the CDR3: TGTGCCAGCAGCTTGGAGTTAAATGAGCAGTTCTTC.

The rearrangement uses TRBV5-6 and TRBJ2-1, with 9 positions matching TRBD1. This CDR3 spans 14 amino acids. The J segment lost 7 bases and the V segment lost 5 bases, leaving 7 bases of the junction unmatched. Germline V gene sequence: CDR1 SGHDT, CDR2 YYEEEE. The chain's CDR3 is CASRGRDRANEQFF. CDR3 coding DNA: TGTGCCAGCAGGGGACGGGACAGGGCTAATGAGCAGTTCTTC.

This clone was seen once. J is TRBJ2-5 and V is TRBV9; the D gene is possibly TRBD2 (6 bases). The CDR3 covers 14 residues. Germline-derived CDR1 and CDR2 are SGDLS and YYNGEE. Trimming removed 4 bases at V and 5 bases at J, with 15 bases between. The CDR3 nucleotides read TGTGCCAGCAGCCCCCCTGACGGGAGCGAGACCCAGTACTTC. It codes for CASSPPDGSETQYF. Full variable domain (missing parts from reference TRBV9 and TRBJ2-5): DSGVTQTPKHLITATGQRVTLRCSPRSGDLSVYWYQQSLDQGLQFLIQYYNGEERAKGNILERFSAQQFPDLHSELNLSSLELGDSALYFCASSPPDGSETQYFGPGTRLLVL.

The chain recombines TRBV6-5 with TRBJ2-2; maybe TRBD1 (5 bases). From germline, CDR1 is MNHEY and CDR2 SVGAGI. Trimming took off 6 bases at V and 3 bases at J, with 11 bases between the two ends. This CDR3 is 14 amino acids long. CDR3 sequence (DNA): TGTGCCAGCAGCCCTGGACAATACACCGGGGAGCTGTTTTTT. Its protein is CASSPGQYTGELFF.

The chain is built from TRBV9 and TRBJ2-5; D unresolved. With 9 bases removed from V and 5 bases from J, the gap between germline ends came to 17 bases. The CDR3 runs to 13 residues. Per germline, CDR1 SGDLS and CDR2 YYNGEE. In DNA form, the CDR3 reads TGTGCCACCCCTGGAGCAGGTGGGGAGACCCAGTACTTC. Translated, it gives CATPGAGGETQYF.

The V and J genes are TRBV9 and TRBJ2-5; 13 nucleotides line up with TRBD2. The junction had 4 bases not matched to a gene; V was cut back by 4 bases and J by 1 base. Germline assignment: CDR1 SGDLS and CDR2 YYNGEE. This CDR3 is built from 16 residues. The CDR3 DNA reads TGTGCCAGCAGCCCCGGACTAGCGGGGGTCCAAGAGACCCAGTACTTC. Amino acid sequence: CASSPGLAGVQETQYF. The full variable domain, completed using reference TRBV9 and TRBJ2-5, is DSGVTQTPKHLITATGQRVTLRCSPRSGDLSVYWYQQSLDQGLQFLIQYYNGEERAKGNILERFSAQQFPDLHSELNLSSLELGDSALYFCASSPGLAGVQETQYFGPGTRLLVL.

The chain carries TRBV28 and TRBJ2-5; D remains unclear. Germline V gives CDR1 MDHEN, CDR2 SYDVKM. V was trimmed by 2 bases and J by 3 bases, leaving 4 bases between them. The CDR3 sequence is 12 residues long. The CDR3 coding sequence is TGTGCCAGCAGTTTAGGGAAAGAGACCCAGTACTTC. Its protein product is CASSLGKETQYF. Full variable domain (outside the CDR3, taken from reference TRBV28 and TRBJ2-5): DVKVTQSSRYLVKRTGEKVFLECVQDMDHENMFWYRQDPGLGLRLIYFSYDVKMKEKGDIPEGYSVSREKKERFSLILESASTNQTSMYLCASSLGKETQYFGPGTRLLVL.

This chain joins TRBV2 and TRBJ2-1, with D perhaps given as TRBD1 or TRBD2 (5 bases each). The germline V and J ends were trimmed by 10 bases and 5 bases, with 15 bases remaining between them. The CDR3 length is 13 residues. CDR1 SNHLY and CDR2 FYNNEI come from the germline V gene. The CDR3 DNA reads as TGTGCCATCCTACCGGGACCCAACAATGAGCAGTTCTTC. This translates into CAILPGPNNEQFF. Drawing the rest from reference TRBV2 and TRBJ2-1, the complete variable domain is EPEVTQTPSHQVTQMGQEVILRCVPISNHLYFYWYRQILGQKVEFLVSFYNNEISEKSEIFDDQFSVERPDGSNFTLKIRSTKLEDSAMYFCAILPGPNNEQFFGPGTRLTVL.

The chain joins TRBV27 to TRBJ2-7; 8 bases line up with TRBD1. Losses at the gene ends were 5 bases for V and 7 bases for J; bases not matched to a gene: 7. CDR1 and CDR2 (germline): MNHEY, SMNVEV (reference sequence). This CDR3 spans 13 amino acids. CDR3 amino acids: CASSPWTGQEQYF. CDR3 DNA sequence: TGTGCCAGCAGTCCCTGGACAGGGCAAGAGCAGTACTTC.

This rearrangement joins TRBV12-5 to TRBJ2-5; D is unclear. Trimming stripped 6 bases from V and 2 bases from J, with 16 bases between. Germline CDR1 LGHNT, CDR2 FRNRAP. The CDR3 is 15 residues long. The CDR3 DNA reads as TGTGCTAGTGGCCCTCAATGGACGAAGCAAGAGACCCAGTACTTC. It translates to CASGPQWTKQETQYF. The entire variable domain, with the rest obtained from reference TRBV12-5 and TRBJ2-5, is as follows: DARVTQTPRHKVTEMGQEVTMRCQPILGHNTVFWYRQTMMQGLELLAYFRNRAPLDDSGMPKDRFSAEMPDATLATLKIQPSEPRDSAVYFCASGPQWTKQETQYFGPGTRLLVL.

J is TRBJ2-3 and V is TRBV11-2; 7 bases are a match to TRBD1. J lost 0 bases, V lost 3 bases, and 9 bases had no gene match. The length of the CDR3 is 17 residues. The germline CDR1 and CDR2 sequences are SGHAT and FQNNGV. CDR3 sequence: CASSFSKGTVSTDTQYF. DNA for the CDR3: TGTGCCAGCAGCTTTTCTAAAGGGACAGTAAGCACAGATACGCAGTATTTT.

This chain uses TRBV5-8 with TRBJ1-5; 7 bases align to TRBD1. There are 16 residues in the CDR3. Germline trimming cut 0 bases from V and 9 bases from J; bases unmatched to any gene: 12. CDR1 is SGHTS and CDR2 is YDEGEE in the germline V gene. The CDR3 sequence is CASSLESSRGQTPQHF. The CDR3 nucleotides read TGTGCCAGCAGCTTGGAGTCATCTAGGGGGCAAACGCCCCAGCATTTT.

The V gene is TRBV2, the J gene TRBJ1-5; a possible D gene is TRBD1 (6 bases). Germline V gene data show CDR1 as SNHLY and CDR2 as FYNNEI. Trimming pared 7 bases from V and 8 bases from J, leaving 12 bases between. CDR3 length: 12 amino acids. The CDR3 DNA sequence: TGTGCCAGCAAGGGGGTCACGGAGCCCCAGCATTTT. It encodes CASKGVTEPQHF.

The gene calls are TRBV14 and TRBJ2-3; 8 bases are a match to TRBD2. J gave up 6 bases and V 0 bases, and 17 bases lay outside the gene matches. CDR1 is SGHDN and CDR2 is FVKESK in the germline V gene. This CDR3 is built from 19 residues. The DNA for the CDR3 is TGTGCCAGCAGCCAAGATCTGTCGGGAGGGCCGGGCACTAGGGATACGCAGTATTTT. The encoded protein is CASSQDLSGGPGTRDTQYF.

This chain links TRBV9 with TRBJ1-2, with D perhaps matching TRBD1 (5 bases). V lost 4 bases, J lost 2 bases, and 12 bases lay in between. The CDR3 loop spans 14 amino acids. Per germline, CDR1 SGDLS and CDR2 YYNGEE. This CDR3 reads CASSLEGPNYGYTF. Here the CDR3 DNA reads TGTGCCAGCAGCTTAGAGGGGCCAAACTATGGCTACACCTTC.